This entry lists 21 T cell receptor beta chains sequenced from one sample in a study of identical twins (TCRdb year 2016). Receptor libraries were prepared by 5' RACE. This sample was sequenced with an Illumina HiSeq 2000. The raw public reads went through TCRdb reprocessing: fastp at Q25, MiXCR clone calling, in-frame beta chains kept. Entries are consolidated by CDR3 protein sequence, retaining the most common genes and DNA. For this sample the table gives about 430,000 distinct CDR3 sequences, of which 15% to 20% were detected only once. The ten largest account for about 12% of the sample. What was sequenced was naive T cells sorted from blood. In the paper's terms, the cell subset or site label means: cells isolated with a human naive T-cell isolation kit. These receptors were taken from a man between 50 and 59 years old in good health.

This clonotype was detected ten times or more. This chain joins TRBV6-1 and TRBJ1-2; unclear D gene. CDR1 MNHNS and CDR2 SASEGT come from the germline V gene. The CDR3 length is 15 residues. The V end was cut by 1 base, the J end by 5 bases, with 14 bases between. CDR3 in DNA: TGTGCCAGCAGTGAAGGCCGGAGTACTGGGTATGGCTACACCTTC. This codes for CASSEGRSTGYGYTF.

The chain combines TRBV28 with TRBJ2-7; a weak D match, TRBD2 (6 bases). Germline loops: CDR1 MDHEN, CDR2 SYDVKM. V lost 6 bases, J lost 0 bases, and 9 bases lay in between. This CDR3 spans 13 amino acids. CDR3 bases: TGTGCCAGCAGAGCGGGCGCCTCCTACGAGCAGTACTTC. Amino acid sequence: CASRAGASYEQYF.

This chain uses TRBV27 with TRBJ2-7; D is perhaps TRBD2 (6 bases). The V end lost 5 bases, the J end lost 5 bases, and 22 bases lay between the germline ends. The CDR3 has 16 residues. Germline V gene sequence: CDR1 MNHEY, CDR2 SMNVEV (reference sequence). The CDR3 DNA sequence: TGTGCCAGCAGTCGTCGGATGGACCCCGGGAGTCACGAGCAGTACTTC. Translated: CASSRRMDPGSHEQYF.

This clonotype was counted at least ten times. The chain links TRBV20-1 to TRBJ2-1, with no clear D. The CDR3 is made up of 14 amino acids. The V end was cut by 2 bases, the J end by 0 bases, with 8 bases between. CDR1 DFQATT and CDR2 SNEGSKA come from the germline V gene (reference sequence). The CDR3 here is CSARPRSSYNEQFF. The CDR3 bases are TGCAGTGCTAGACCGAGGAGCTCCTACAATGAGCAGTTCTTC.

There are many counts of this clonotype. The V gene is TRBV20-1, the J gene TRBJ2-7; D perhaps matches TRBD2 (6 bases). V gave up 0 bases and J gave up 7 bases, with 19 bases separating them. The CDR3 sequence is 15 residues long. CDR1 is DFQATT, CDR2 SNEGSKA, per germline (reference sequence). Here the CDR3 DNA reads TGCAGTGCTAGAGATGATCTGCTAGCGAGACAGGAGCAGTACTTC. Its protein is CSARDDLLARQEQYF.

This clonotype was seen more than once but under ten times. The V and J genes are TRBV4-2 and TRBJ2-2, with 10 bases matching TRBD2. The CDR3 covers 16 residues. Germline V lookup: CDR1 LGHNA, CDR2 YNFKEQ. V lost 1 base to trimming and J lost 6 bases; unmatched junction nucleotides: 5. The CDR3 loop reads CASSQVVLAGAGELFF. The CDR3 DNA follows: TGTGCCAGCAGCCAAGTCGTGCTAGCGGGAGCCGGGGAGCTGTTTTTT.

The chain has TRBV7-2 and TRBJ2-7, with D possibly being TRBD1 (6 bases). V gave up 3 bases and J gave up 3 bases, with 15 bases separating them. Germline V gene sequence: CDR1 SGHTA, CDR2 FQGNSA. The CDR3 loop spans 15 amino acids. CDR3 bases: TGTGCCAGCAGCTTTCAAACTGGACAGTTCTACGAGCAGTACTTC. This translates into CASSFQTGQFYEQYF.

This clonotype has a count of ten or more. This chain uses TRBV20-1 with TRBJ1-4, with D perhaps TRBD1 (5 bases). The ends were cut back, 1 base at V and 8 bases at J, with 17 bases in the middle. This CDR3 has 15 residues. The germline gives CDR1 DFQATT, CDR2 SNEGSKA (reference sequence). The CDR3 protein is CSARGDSGEEEKLFF. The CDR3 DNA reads TGCAGTGCTAGAGGCGACAGCGGAGAAGAGGAAAAACTGTTTTTT.

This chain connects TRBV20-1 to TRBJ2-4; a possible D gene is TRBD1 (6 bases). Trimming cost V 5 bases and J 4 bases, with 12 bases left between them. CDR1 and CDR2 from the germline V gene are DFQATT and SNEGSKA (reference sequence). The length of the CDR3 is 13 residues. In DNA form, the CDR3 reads TGCAGTGCTCCGCAAACAGGGAAAAACATTCAGTACTTC. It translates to CSAPQTGKNIQYF.

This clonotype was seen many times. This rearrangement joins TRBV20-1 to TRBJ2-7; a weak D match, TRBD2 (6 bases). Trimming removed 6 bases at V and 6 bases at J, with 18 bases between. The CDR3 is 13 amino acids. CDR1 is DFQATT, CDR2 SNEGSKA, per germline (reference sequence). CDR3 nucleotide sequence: TGCAGTGCCTCCCGGGACTTCGTTAGCGAGCAGTACTTC. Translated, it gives CSASRDFVSEQYF.

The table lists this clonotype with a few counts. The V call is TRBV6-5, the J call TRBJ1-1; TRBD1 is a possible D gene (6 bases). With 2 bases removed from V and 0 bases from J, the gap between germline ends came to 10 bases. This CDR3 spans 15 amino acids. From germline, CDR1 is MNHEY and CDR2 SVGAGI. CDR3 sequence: CASSYEGGLNTEAFF. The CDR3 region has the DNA TGTGCCAGCAGTTACGAAGGGGGGTTGAACACTGAAGCTTTCTTT.

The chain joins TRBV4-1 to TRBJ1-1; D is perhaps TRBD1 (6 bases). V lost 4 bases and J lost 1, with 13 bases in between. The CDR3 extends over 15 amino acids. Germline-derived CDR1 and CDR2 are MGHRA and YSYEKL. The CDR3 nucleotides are TGCGCCAGCAGCCTACGGACAGAAGGGAACACTGAAGCTTTCTTT. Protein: CASSLRTEGNTEAFF.

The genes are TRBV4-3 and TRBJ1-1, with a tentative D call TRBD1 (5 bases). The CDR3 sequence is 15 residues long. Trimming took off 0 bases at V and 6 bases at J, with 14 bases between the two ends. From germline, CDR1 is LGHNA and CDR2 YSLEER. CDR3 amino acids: CASSQEAGTKAEAFF. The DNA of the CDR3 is TGCGCCAGCAGCCAAGAGGCGGGGACGAAGGCTGAAGCTTTCTTT.

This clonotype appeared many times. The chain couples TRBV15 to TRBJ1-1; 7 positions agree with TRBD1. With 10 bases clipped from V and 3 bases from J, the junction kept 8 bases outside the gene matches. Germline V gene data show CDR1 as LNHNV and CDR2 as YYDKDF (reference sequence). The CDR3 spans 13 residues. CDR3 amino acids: CAISRGGYTEAFF. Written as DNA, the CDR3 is TGTGCCATCTCCCGAGGGGGCTACACTGAAGCTTTCTTT.

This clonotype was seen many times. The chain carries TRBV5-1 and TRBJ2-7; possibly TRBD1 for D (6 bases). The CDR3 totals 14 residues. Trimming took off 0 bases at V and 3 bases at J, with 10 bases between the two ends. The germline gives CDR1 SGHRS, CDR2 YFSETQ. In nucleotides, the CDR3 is TGCGCCAGCAGCTTGGAAAGAGGGGGCTACGAGCAGTACTTC. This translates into CASSLERGGYEQYF.

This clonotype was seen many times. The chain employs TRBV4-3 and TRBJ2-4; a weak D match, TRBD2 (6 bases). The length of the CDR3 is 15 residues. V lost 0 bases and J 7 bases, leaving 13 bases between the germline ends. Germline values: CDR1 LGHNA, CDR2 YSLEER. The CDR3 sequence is CASSQDGASVNIQYF. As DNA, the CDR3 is TGCGCCAGCAGCCAAGATGGGGCTAGCGTGAACATTCAGTACTTC.

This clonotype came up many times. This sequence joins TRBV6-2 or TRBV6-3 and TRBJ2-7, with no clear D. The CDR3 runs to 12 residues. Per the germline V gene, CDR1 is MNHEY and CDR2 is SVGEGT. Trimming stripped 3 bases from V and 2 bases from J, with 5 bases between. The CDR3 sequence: CASSYRPYEQYF. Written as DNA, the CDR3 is TGTGCCAGCAGTTATCGCCCCTACGAGCAGTACTTC.

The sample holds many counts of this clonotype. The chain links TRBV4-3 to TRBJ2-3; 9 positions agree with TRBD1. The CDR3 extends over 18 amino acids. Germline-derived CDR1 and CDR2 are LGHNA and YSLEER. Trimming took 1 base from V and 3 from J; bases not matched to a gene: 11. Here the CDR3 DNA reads TGCGCCAGCAGCCAAGGTTCGGGACAGGGCTTCATGACAGATACGCAGTATTTT. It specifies CASSQGSGQGFMTDTQYF.

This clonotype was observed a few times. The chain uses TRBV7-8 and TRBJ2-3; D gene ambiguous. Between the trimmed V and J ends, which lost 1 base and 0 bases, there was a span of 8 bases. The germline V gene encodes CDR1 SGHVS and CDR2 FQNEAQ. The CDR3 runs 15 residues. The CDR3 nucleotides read TGTGCCAGCAGCTTAGTTCATCTTAGCACAGATACGCAGTATTTT. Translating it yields CASSLVHLSTDTQYF.

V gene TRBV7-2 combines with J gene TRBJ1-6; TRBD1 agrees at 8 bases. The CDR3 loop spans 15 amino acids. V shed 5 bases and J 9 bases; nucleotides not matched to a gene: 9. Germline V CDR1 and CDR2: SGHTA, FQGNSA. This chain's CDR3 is CASSEDRVGSSPLHF. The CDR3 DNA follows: TGTGCCAGCAGCGAGGACAGGGTGGGTTCTTCACCCCTCCACTTT.

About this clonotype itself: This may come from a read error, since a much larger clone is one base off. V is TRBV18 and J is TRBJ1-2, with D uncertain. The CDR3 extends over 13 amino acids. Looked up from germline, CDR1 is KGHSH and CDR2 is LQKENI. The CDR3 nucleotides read TGTGCCAGCTCACCGACTGAAGAACTTGGCTACCCCTTC. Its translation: CASSPTEELGYPF.